This TCR beta chain was sequenced for a study of blood T cell repertoires in COVID-19. As for the study in general: From T cells, B-cell-depleted T cells, or PBMCs came the material, which was cDNA or gDNA.

V was shortened by 4 bases and J by 0 bases, with 13 bases between the two germline ends. CDR1 is MNHEY and CDR2 is SMNVEV in the germline V gene (reference sequence). This CDR3 has 16 residues. Participants were placed into cohorts based on the clinical history they reported. TCRdb's table, derived via immunoSEQ multiplex PCR, lists solely in-frame clones and lacks some. Among some 180,000 clones listed, 65% to 85% were seen once. Sequences were obtained from PBMCs or T cells enriched from blood (not recorded which). The receptor was isolated from a woman aged 25 to 39 who had been exposed to COVID-19. The chain has TRBV27 and TRBJ2-1, with D possibly matching TRBD1 (5 bases). The CDR3 here is CASSSAGIPSYNEQFF. The CDR3 DNA sequence: TGTGCCAGCAGTTCTGCAGGGATCCCCTCCTACAATGAGCAGTTCTTC.